The 19 T cell receptor beta chains presented below share a single source sample, sequenced in a study of blood T cell repertoires in COVID-19 (dated by TCRdb to 2020 to 2022). Libraries were made using the immunoSEQ multiplex PCR assay. The clones in this table, taken by TCRdb from immuneACCESS, are in-frame only. Not every clone is retained; where verified, under half of the shortfall comes from an unresolved V gene, and the cause of the rest is unknown. The sample table records over 65,000 clones; 86% of these occur just once. The ten largest clones capture about 8.1% of the sample. The sample taken for sequencing was peripheral blood. The receptors were sampled from a man between 25 and 39 years old with acute or convalescent COVID-19.

The J gene is TRBJ2-3, the V gene TRBV6-5; weak D call: TRBD2 (6 bases). Per the germline V gene, CDR1 is MNHEY and CDR2 is SVGAGI. This CDR3 comprises 14 residues. Trimming shortened V by 6 bases and J by 3 bases, and 13 bases separated the two germline ends. The CDR3 nucleotides read TGTGCCAGCAGGGGGTTGGGACTGACAGATACGCAGTATTTT. Translated, it gives CASRGLGLTDTQYF.

The gene calls are TRBV4-1 and TRBJ2-1; 8 bases agree with TRBD1. Germline-derived CDR1 and CDR2 are MGHRA and YSYEKL. This CDR3 comprises 16 residues. Unmatched junction bases numbered 8, after V lost 0 bases and J lost 7 bases. The CDR3 sequence: CASSQEGQAILNEQFF. The CDR3 DNA reads TGCGCCAGCAGCCAAGAGGGACAGGCCATCCTGAATGAGCAGTTCTTC.

The rearrangement links TRBV2 to TRBJ2-7; the match to TRBD2 covers 9 bases. CDR1 is SNHLY, CDR2 FYNNEI, per germline. This CDR3 comprises 16 residues. After removal of 6 bases from V and 4 bases from J, the junction contained 13 bases not matched to a gene. CDR3 sequence: CASSSGGGADRYEQYF. The CDR3 nucleotides are TGTGCCAGCAGCTCCGGCGGGGGGGCCGACAGGTACGAGCAGTACTTC.

The gene calls are TRBV19 and TRBJ1-1; TRBD1 is a possible D gene (6 bases). Germline CDR1 reads LNHDA; CDR2 reads SQIVND (reference sequence). V was shortened by 5 bases and J by 3 bases, with 13 bases between the two germline ends. CDR3 length: 14 residues. Here the CDR3 DNA reads TGTGCCAGTAGTGAACCCCAGGGGTACACTGAAGCTTTCTTT. As protein: CASSEPQGYTEAFF.

V is TRBV6-1 and J is TRBJ2-2; 9 nucleotides align to TRBD1. Germline loops: CDR1 MNHNS, CDR2 SASEGT. V dropped 1 base and J dropped 1; count of bases not matched to a gene: 1. The CDR3 loop spans 16 amino acids. CDR3 amino acids: CASSEGTGVNTGELFF. In DNA form, the CDR3 reads TGTGCCAGCAGTGAAGGGACAGGGGTGAACACCGGGGAGCTGTTTTTT.

The V gene is TRBV6-5, the J gene TRBJ2-7, with D perhaps matching TRBD2 (7 bases). V was pared by 0 bases and J by 0 bases, with 9 bases between. The CDR3 consists of 15 residues. Germline values: CDR1 MNHEY, CDR2 SVGAGI. The CDR3 DNA follows: TGTGCCAGCAGTTACTCAGGGGGGGCCTCCTACGAGCAGTACTTC. Protein: CASSYSGGASYEQYF.

This chain links TRBV18 with TRBJ1-1, with a possible D match to TRBD1 (5 bases). Germline values: CDR1 KGHSH, CDR2 LQKENI. The CDR3 loop spans 12 amino acids. The germline V and J ends were trimmed by 4 bases and 6 bases, with 9 bases remaining between them. The CDR3 DNA sequence: TGTGCCAGCTCACGTCAGGGCTCTGAAGCTTTCTTT. This gives the protein CASSRQGSEAFF.

V usage is TRBV7-2 and J usage is TRBJ2-3; no clear D gene. Trimming cost V 3 bases and J 1 base, with 5 bases left between them. In germline, CDR1 is SGHTA, CDR2 FQGNSA. The CDR3 length is 13 residues. DNA of the CDR3: TGTGCCAGCAGCTTCCCCGGCACAGATACGCAGTATTTT. Protein: CASSFPGTDTQYF.

V gene TRBV4-1 combines with J gene TRBJ2-5; 7 bases are shared with TRBD2. The ends lost 1 base at V and 3 bases at J; junction bases unmatched: 11. Per germline, CDR1 MGHRA and CDR2 YSYEKL. The CDR3 is 17 residues long. The CDR3 loop is CASSQVLAGREEETQYF. DNA of the CDR3: TGCGCCAGCAGCCAAGTTTTAGCGGGTCGAGAAGAAGAGACCCAGTACTTC.

V gene TRBV7-8 combines with J gene TRBJ2-5, with TRBD2 matching 10 bases. The CDR3 contains 18 residues. Germline V lookup: CDR1 SGHVS, CDR2 FQNEAQ. V shed 5 bases, J shed 4 bases, and the junction held 16 bases outside the gene matches. The CDR3 DNA sequence: TGTGCCAGCAGCCCACGGGGGTCTAGCGGGAGAATCCCAGAGACCCAGTACTTC. Translating gives CASSPRGSSGRIPETQYF.

The chain employs TRBV19 and TRBJ2-1; D might be TRBD1 (6 bases). The germline V and J ends were trimmed by 8 bases and 9 bases, with 11 bases remaining between them. The germline V gene encodes CDR1 LNHDA and CDR2 SQIVND (reference sequence). The length of the CDR3 is 11 residues. The CDR3 region is CASAGDFEQFF. DNA of the CDR3: TGTGCCAGTGCAGGGGATTTTGAGCAGTTCTTC.

The CDR3, as DNA: TGTGCCTGGAGTGTACAGGGGAATCAGCCCCAGCATTTT. Amino acid sequence: CAWSVQGNQPQHF. The chain uses TRBV30 and TRBJ1-5, with TRBD1 matching over 7 bases. With 0 bases clipped from V and 4 bases from J, the junction kept 0 bases outside the gene matches. Looked up from germline, CDR1 is GTSNPN and CDR2 is SVGIG (reference sequence). The CDR3 runs to 13 residues.

This clone was counted a few times. CDR3 loop: CASSGGTGGPSSYEQYF. Here the CDR3 DNA reads TGTGCCAGCAGCGGCGGGACAGGGGGACCGAGCTCCTACGAGCAGTACTTC. This chain joins TRBV11-2 and TRBJ2-7; 11 bases align to TRBD1. Germline-derived CDR1 and CDR2 are SGHAT and FQNNGV. V lost 5 bases to trimming and J lost 0 bases; unmatched junction nucleotides: 9. The CDR3 runs 17 residues.

This clone has only one observation. The V gene is TRBV4-1, the J gene TRBJ2-5, with 9 bases identical to TRBD2. J lost 5 bases, V lost 2 bases, and 12 bases had no gene match. The CDR3 is 17 residues long. CDR1 and CDR2 from the germline V gene are MGHRA and YSYEKL. CDR3 amino acids: CASSQPGTSRARETQYF. The CDR3 DNA sequence: TGCGCCAGCAGCCAACCAGGGACTAGCAGGGCGAGGGAGACCCAGTACTTC.

This clone has only one observation. This chain connects TRBV5-4 to TRBJ2-7, with TRBD2 identical over 7 bases. J was trimmed by 3 bases and V by 0 bases; bases with no gene match: 3. Per germline, CDR1 SGHNT and CDR2 YYREEE (reference sequence). The CDR3 consists of 14 residues. The CDR3 nucleotides read TGTGCCAGCAGCTTGGGTCGGGACTACTACGAGCAGTACTTC. Protein sequence: CASSLGRDYYEQYF.

This clone was counted once. This chain uses TRBV21-1 with TRBJ2-4; TRBD1, the D gene given by the table, was not confirmed from the DNA. TRBV21-1 is annotated as a pseudogene. The CDR3 runs 19 residues. In nucleotides, the CDR3 is TGTGCCAGCAGCAACCAGGGGGGCCCCCGAGAGCCAGCCAAAAACATTCAGTACTTC. It codes for CASSNQGGPREPAKNIQYF.

This chain uses TRBV11-2 with TRBJ1-3, with D uncertain. This CDR3 region has 14 residues. V shed 5 bases and J shed 7 bases, with 15 bases lying between them. Germline CDR1 SGHAT, CDR2 FQNNGV. The CDR3, as DNA: TGTGCCAGCAGCCCACAGATAGGCATCAACACCATATATTTT. Its translation is CASSPQIGINTIYF.

The chain uses TRBV28 and TRBJ1-5; TRBD1 agrees at 9 bases. The V gene end was trimmed by 3 bases and the J gene end by 4 bases; junction bases not matched to a gene: 7. CDR3 length equals 16 residues. CDR1 is MDHEN, CDR2 SYDVKM, per germline. CDR3 sequence: CASSFTDRGKNQPQHF. The CDR3 DNA sequence: TGTGCCAGCAGTTTTACGGACAGGGGCAAAAATCAGCCCCAGCATTTT.

The rearrangement joins TRBV2 to TRBJ1-1, with D perhaps matching TRBD1 (6 bases). V lost 3 bases, J lost 2 bases, and 7 bases lay in between. The CDR3 is made up of 13 amino acids. The germline V gene encodes CDR1 SNHLY and CDR2 FYNNEI. The CDR3 bases are TGTGCCAGCAGTGAGGACAGAAACACTGAAGCTTTCTTT. It is translated as CASSEDRNTEAFF.